One sample yielded the 13 T cell receptor beta chains listed below, sequenced in a study of shared clonotypes between healthy human individuals. Produced via immunoSEQ multiplex PCR; TCRdb's table is partial and in-frame only. The profile shows 2.3 million or so clones, more than 85% of them singletons. Input material: naive CD4+ T cells from PBMCs. The subset was: CD45RA+ positively selected. The receptors derive from a man aged 18 to 30 in good health. Some clones in this sample may be carry-over from other donors' samples.

The chain has TRBV7-3 and TRBJ2-2; TRBD1 agrees at 9 bases. The CDR3 has 15 amino acids. Germline assignment: CDR1 SGHTA and CDR2 FQGTGA. Germline trimming cut 6 bases from V and 1 base from J; bases unmatched to any gene: 3. CDR3 sequence (DNA): TGTGCCAGCAGGCCGGGACAGGGGAACACCGGGGAGCTGTTTTTT. Residues: CASRPGQGNTGELFF.

The chain employs TRBV28 and TRBJ2-3, with a tentative D call TRBD1 (5 bases). This CDR3 has 13 residues. Germline V gives CDR1 MDHEN, CDR2 SYDVKM. With 6 bases removed from V and 10 bases from J, the gap between germline ends came to 17 bases. CDR3 coding DNA: TGTGCCAGCAGGGGGCCCTCTCCCCCTGCGCAGTATTTT. Its translation is CASRGPSPPAQYF.

The V call is TRBV27, the J call TRBJ1-1; D possibly corresponds to TRBD1 (6 bases). The germline CDR1 and CDR2 sequences are MNHEY and SMNVEV (reference sequence). The V end was cut by 6 bases, the J end by 1 base, with 12 bases between. The CDR3 runs 14 residues. DNA of the CDR3: TGTGCCAGCAGGCGCGGACAGCGGAACACTGAAGCTTTCTTT. Its protein is CASRRGQRNTEAFF.

CDR3 loop: CASRTGAGGQPQHF. The CDR3 DNA is TGTGCCAGCAGAACCGGGGCGGGGGGACAGCCCCAGCATTTT. This chain uses TRBV6-6 with TRBJ1-5; D perhaps matches TRBD1 (5 bases). Germline-derived CDR1 and CDR2 are MNHNY and SVGAGI (reference sequence). The CDR3 has 14 amino acids. V lost 6 bases, J lost 7 bases, and 16 bases lay in between.

J is TRBJ1-5 and V is TRBV5-1, with 10 bases aligning to TRBD1. The CDR3 spans 15 residues. The germline CDR1 and CDR2 sequences are SGHRS and YFSETQ. The V gene end was trimmed by 0 bases and the J gene end by 5 bases; junction bases not matched to a gene: 2. CDR3 nucleotide sequence: TGCGCCAGCAGCTTGGCCGGGACAGGGGATCAGCCCCAGCATTTT. Amino acids: CASSLAGTGDQPQHF.

V is TRBV11-3 and J is TRBJ2-1, with D maybe TRBD1 (5 bases). In germline, CDR1 is SGHNT, CDR2 YENEEA. V lost 5 bases and J lost 9, with 20 bases in between. The CDR3 length is 15 residues. CDR3 DNA: TGTGCCAGCAGCACTCAAACCCAGGGAAAGGGTGAGCAGTTCTTC. Translated: CASSTQTQGKGEQFF.

The V and J genes are TRBV5-1 and TRBJ2-2; 9 bases agree with TRBD1. V dropped 4 bases and J dropped 6; count of bases not matched to a gene: 10. The CDR3 has 16 residues. Per the germline V gene, CDR1 is SGHRS and CDR2 is YFSETQ. CDR3 sequence reads: CASSPPGQGVAGELFF. DNA of the CDR3: TGCGCCAGCAGCCCGCCGGGACAGGGAGTCGCCGGGGAGCTGTTTTTT.

The rearrangement joins TRBV2 to TRBJ2-4; 11 nucleotides agree with TRBD1. The CDR3 is 15 residues long. CDR1 SNHLY and CDR2 FYNNEI come from the germline V gene. The trim removed 6 bases at V and 6 bases at J, leaving 7 bases unmatched. The CDR3 DNA is TGTGCCAGCAGGGGGACAGGGGGGTTCGGAAACATTCAGTACTTC. The encoded protein is CASRGTGGFGNIQYF.

This sequence joins TRBV19 and TRBJ2-4, with 8 bases aligning to TRBD1. Germline CDR1 and CDR2: LNHDA and SQIVND (reference sequence). V lost 4 bases, J lost 6 bases, and 17 bases stayed unmatched. The CDR3 runs 18 residues. CDR3 loop: CASSTDPIRGQDGNIQYF. As DNA, the CDR3 is TGTGCCAGTAGTACCGACCCAATCAGGGGGCAGGACGGAAACATTCAGTACTTC.

Here the CDR3 reads CASSRASTDTQYF. DNA of the CDR3: TGTGCCAGCAGCCGAGCTAGCACAGATACGCAGTATTTT. This chain uses TRBV14 with TRBJ2-3; no clear D gene. Looked up from germline, CDR1 is SGHDN and CDR2 is FVKESK. This CDR3 region has 13 residues. V shed 4 bases and J shed 0 bases, with 5 bases lying between them.

V is TRBV2 and J is TRBJ2-5; maybe TRBD1 (5 bases). CDR1 and CDR2 (germline): SNHLY, FYNNEI. Trimming took 4 bases from V and 14 from J, leaving 11 bases between them. The CDR3 totals 10 residues. CDR3 loop: CASSAGMSYF. The DNA for the CDR3 is TGTGCCAGCAGTGCAGGGATGAGCTACTTC.

The rearrangement joins TRBV6-1 to TRBJ2-2; possibly TRBD2 for D (5 bases). The germline CDR1 and CDR2 sequences are MNHNS and SASEGT. The V gene lost 2 bases and the J gene lost 2 bases, with 9 bases spanning the gap. The CDR3 covers 15 residues. The CDR3 sequence: CASSEMLANTGELFF. The CDR3 DNA follows: TGTGCCAGCAGTGAAATGCTAGCTAACACCGGGGAGCTGTTTTTT.

This clone was seen just once. One junction end does not reproduce the germline sequence, and a read error may be involved. The V call is TRBV7-8, the J call TRBJ2-1; 10 bases line up with TRBD2. This CDR3 has 16 residues. CDR1 is SGHVS, CDR2 FQNEAQ, per germline. The CDR3, as DNA: TGTGCCAGCAGCTTAGAACGGATAGCGGGAGGCATTGGGGGCGTCTTC. It specifies CASSLERIAGGIGGVF. Full variable domain (remainder filled in from reference TRBV7-8 and TRBJ2-1): GAGVSQSPRYKVAKRGQDVALRCDPISGHVSLFWYQQALGQGPEFLTYFQNEAQLDKSGLPSDRFFAERPEGSVSTLKIQRTQQEDSAVYLCASSLERIAGGIGGVFGPGTRLTVL.